One and the same sample provided the 4 T cell receptor beta chains below, sequenced in a study of control samples from healthy donors and cancer patients. Measured with immunoSEQ multiplex PCR; TCRdb has only the in-frame clones, and not every one. The sample lists 100,000 to 150,000 clones, roughly 84% occurring once. Sequencing used blood. These receptors came from a man aged 18 to 30 in good health.

This chain joins TRBV20-1 and TRBJ2-3; TRBD2 might be the D (5 bases). Trimming took 3 bases from V and 2 from J, leaving 9 bases between them. The CDR3 is 13 amino acids. Looked up from germline, CDR1 is DFQATT and CDR2 is SNEGSKA (reference sequence). The CDR3 DNA is TGCAGTGCTAGTGACGGGGTCACAGATACGCAGTATTTT. This codes for CSASDGVTDTQYF.

The V and J genes are TRBV6-6 and TRBJ1-6, with a possible D match to TRBD1 (5 bases). This CDR3 contains 18 residues. The V gene's germline CDR1 is MNHNY and CDR2 SVGAGI (reference sequence). V shed 5 bases and J shed 0 bases, with 17 bases lying between them. CDR3 in DNA: TGTGCCAGCAGTCCCCGGGAGGGGTTAAGCTCCTATAATTCACCCCTCCACTTT. This encodes CASSPREGLSSYNSPLHF.

The chain uses TRBV19 and TRBJ1-1; D unresolved. The CDR3 has 13 residues. Trimming left V 7 bases short and J 0 bases short, with 9 bases between. Germline V gives CDR1 LNHDA, CDR2 SQIVND (reference sequence). The CDR3 here is CASKNGLNTEAFF. As DNA, the CDR3 is TGTGCCAGTAAAAACGGATTGAACACTGAAGCTTTCTTT.

The rearrangement joins TRBV29-1 to TRBJ1-1; 8 bases map to TRBD1. The J segment lost 10 bases and the V segment lost 2 bases, leaving 9 bases of the junction unmatched. Germline values: CDR1 SQVTM, CDR2 ANQGSEA. The CDR3 length is 13 residues. As DNA, the CDR3 is TGCAGCGTTGAAACAGGGGGGTTTAGAGGAGCTTTCTTT. Its translation is CSVETGGFRGAFF.